The T cell receptor (beta chain) under discussion was sequenced for a study of T-cell reconstitution after alpha-beta-depleted transplantation in children listed by TCRdb under 2016. About the investigation overall: The study quantitatively tracked T-cell immune reconstitution after TCRalphabeta/CD19-depleted allogeneic hematopoietic cell transplantation in children using TCR repertoire profiling.

For CDR1 and CDR2, the germline V gene lists SQVTM and ANQGSEA. The trim is 2 bases for V and 4 bases for J, with a gap of 8 bases between the germline ends. The CDR3 has 12 amino acids, counting the end cysteine and phenylalanine. The entry retains the CDR3 DNA only, 36 bases that are in frame from base 1. The treatment or condition label on this specimen signifies: allogeneic hematopoietic cell transplantation with graft depleted of TCRalphabeta T cells and CD19 B cells. TCRalphabeta/CD19-depleted allogeneic hematopoietic cell grafts were given to the transplant recipients, all of whom were children. Library generation was performed with PCR. Sequencing relied on an Illumina HiSeq 2500. TCR library preparation used molecular barcoding, with unique molecular identifiers applied to normalize quantification of the TCRbeta repertoire. TCRdb reprocessing: public reads trimmed at Q25 with fastp, clones called with MiXCR, in-frame beta chains kept. Each CDR3 protein gets just one entry, which takes the most common genes and DNA from the rows behind it. The sample table holds fewer than 450,000 distinct CDR3 sequences, of which roughly 16% were seen once. The ten largest clones add up to roughly two fifths of the sample.

Comment on this clonotype: The clone's antigen remains unknown. Per-nucleotide qualities are absent, and no much larger clonotype sits a single base away.

Results the study describes overall, beyond this receptor: The apparently early recovery of alphabetaT-cell counts about two months after transplant reportedly depended on only several hundred rapidly expanded clones that came from non-depleted graft cells. In some patients, the high TCRbeta diversity seen at day 60 was put down to recipient T cells and intrathymic progenitors that had survived conditioning. Hyperexpanded clone frequencies declined over subsequent months; after one year, T-cell counts and TCRbeta diversity were mostly attributed to newly produced T cells.

The starting material was PBMCs, mostly from graft donor cells, obtained 360 days after TCRalphabeta/CD19-depleted stem cell transplant. The clonotype originates from a male patient between 2 and 15 years old who had a stem cell transplant for acute lymphoblastic leukemia, so the T cells may come from the graft donor. This chain joins TRBV29-1 to TRBJ1-2; the D segment cannot be called with confidence. The CDR3 protein: CSVERGSYGYTF. The sequence in DNA is TGCAGCGTTGAAAGAGGTAGCTATGGCTACACCTTC.